These 5 T cell receptor beta chains were sequenced from one sample in a study of cytomegalovirus exposure and HLA in healthy donors. The PCR contained 60 Vbeta and 13 Jbeta primers. Repertoires were generated with immunoSEQ multiplex PCR, while TCRdb's copy carries only in-frame clones and drops some. The sample yields some 150,000 clones, about 80% seen once. Sequencing input: PBMCs. These receptors all stem from a woman in her thirties in good health and CMV-seropositive.

The rearrangement links TRBV5-1 to TRBJ2-7, with 7 bases aligning to TRBD1. CDR3 length: 14 amino acids. Trimming took 2 bases from V and 3 from J; bases not matched to a gene: 5. The germline gives CDR1 SGHRS, CDR2 YFSETQ. CDR3 region: CASSFGQGDYEQYF. CDR3 DNA: TGCGCCAGCAGCTTTGGGCAGGGGGACTACGAGCAGTACTTC.

The rearrangement links TRBV4-1 to TRBJ2-2; D call uncertain. Trimming left V 0 bases short and J 8 bases short, with 10 bases between. Germline values: CDR1 MGHRA, CDR2 YSYEKL. The length of the CDR3 is 14 residues. In nucleotides, the CDR3 is TGCGCCAGCAGCCAAGAAAGAGTCGTGGGGGAGCTGTTTTTT. Encoded protein: CASSQERVVGELFF.

The rearrangement links TRBV7-2 to TRBJ1-6; no clear D. Per the germline V gene, CDR1 is SGHTA and CDR2 is FQGNSA. The CDR3 sequence is 15 residues long. V was cut by 5 bases and J by 7 bases, with 15 bases left in between. The CDR3 spells CASSASRTANSPLHF. The CDR3 nucleotides are TGTGCCAGCAGCGCCTCCCGGACTGCCAATTCACCCCTCCACTTT.

CDR3 in DNA: TGCGCCAGCAGAACCGACAGACCCTATGGCTACACCTTC. Amino acids: CASRTDRPYGYTF. V is TRBV5-1 and J is TRBJ1-2; D is perhaps TRBD1 (5 bases). CDR3 size: 13 residues. Germline V CDR1 and CDR2: SGHRS, YFSETQ. V was trimmed by 5 bases and J by 4 bases, leaving 12 bases between them.

The chain joins TRBV6-1 to TRBJ1-5, with TRBD1 as a possible D gene (6 bases). With 3 bases removed from V and 2 bases from J, the gap between germline ends came to 17 bases. The CDR3 has 17 residues. Germline CDR1 is MNHNS and CDR2 is SASEGT. CDR3 nucleotide sequence: TGTGCCAGCAGTGAGACAGGTAGGGCTTTCGGCAATCAGCCCCAGCATTTT. Its protein product is CASSETGRAFGNQPQHF.